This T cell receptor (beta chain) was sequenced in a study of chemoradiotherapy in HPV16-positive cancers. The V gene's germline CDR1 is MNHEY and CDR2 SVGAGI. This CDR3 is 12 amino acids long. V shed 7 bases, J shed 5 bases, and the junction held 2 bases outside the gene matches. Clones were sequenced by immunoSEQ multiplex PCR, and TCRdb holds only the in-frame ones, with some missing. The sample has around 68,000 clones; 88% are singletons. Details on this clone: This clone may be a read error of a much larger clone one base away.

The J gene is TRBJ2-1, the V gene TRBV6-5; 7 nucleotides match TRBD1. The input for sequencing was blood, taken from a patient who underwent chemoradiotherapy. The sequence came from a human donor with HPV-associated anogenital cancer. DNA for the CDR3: TGTGCCAGCATGACAGGGCACAATGAGCAGTTCTTC. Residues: CASMTGHNEQFF.